The 5 T cell receptor beta chains reported below all come from one sample, sequenced in a study of spatial heterogeneity in lung cancer. TCRdb analysed the 5' RACE reads with MiXCR anew, one entry per CDR3 protein. This table holds roughly 48,000 distinct CDR3 sequences, approximately 5.3% found once. Time point meaning: sample taken at primary tumor resection. The specimen comprised PBMCs, sampled at surgery. The source of these receptors is a male donor with early-stage non-small cell lung cancer.

In this sample, this clonotype turned up many times. V and J are TRBV7-2 and TRBJ2-1, with D possibly matching TRBD2 (5 bases). Germline V CDR1 and CDR2: SGHTA, FQGNSA. This CDR3 is 14 amino acids long. V lost 0 bases, J lost 6 bases, and 9 bases lay in between. The CDR3 region has the DNA TGTGCCAGCAGCTTAGCGGGAGTCGCCAATGAGCAGTTCTTC. Its translation: CASSLAGVANEQFF.

The chain combines TRBV18 with TRBJ2-1; TRBD1 aligns across 8 bases. J was trimmed by 6 bases and V by 5 bases; bases with no gene match: 12. CDR1 and CDR2 (germline): KGHSH, LQKENI. This CDR3 is 16 amino acids long. The CDR3 protein is CASSSPPWTGSNEQFF. The CDR3 DNA is TGTGCCAGCTCATCCCCTCCGTGGACAGGGTCCAATGAGCAGTTCTTC.

This clonotype was counted many times. The J gene is TRBJ2-3, the V gene TRBV27; TRBD2 matches at 10 bases. Looked up from germline, CDR1 is MNHEY and CDR2 is SMNVEV (reference sequence). This CDR3 region has 17 residues. The trim removed 5 bases at V and 1 base at J, leaving 9 bases unmatched. CDR3 nucleotides: TGTGCCAGCAGTGCCCTTAGCGGGAGGAGTGGCACAGATACGCAGTATTTT. Translating gives CASSALSGRSGTDTQYF.

This clonotype was seen many times. The rearrangement joins TRBV6-2 or TRBV6-3 to TRBJ2-1, with TRBD2 identical over 7 bases. Germline lookup yields CDR1 MNHEY and CDR2 SVGEGT. CDR3 length: 13 amino acids. V dropped 8 bases and J dropped 4; count of bases not matched to a gene: 5. Written as DNA, the CDR3 is TGTGCCAGCGGGCTAGCGGTGTACAATGAGCAGTTCTTC. It codes for CASGLAVYNEQFF.

This clonotype was picked up many times. The chain combines TRBV14 with TRBJ1-2, with TRBD1 matching over 7 bases. Looked up from germline, CDR1 is SGHDN and CDR2 is FVKESK. The J segment lost 5 bases and the V segment lost 1 base, leaving 4 bases of the junction unmatched. The CDR3 has 14 residues. CDR3 bases: TGTGCCAGCAGCCAAGGGACAGGAGCTTATGGCTACACCTTC. Its translation: CASSQGTGAYGYTF.